Below, one T cell receptor beta chain is given with its context. Its matching antigen is unknown. The sample originates from a study of shared clonotypes between healthy human individuals. Study results and caveats: Donor scarcity curtailed the genetic and exposure-history diversity represented herein.

Selected positively for CCR7 and CD45RO-negative, naive CD8 cells excluded terminally differentiated effector memory CD45RA+ cells. Recent acute infections and vaccinations were absent in the healthy HIV-negative adult donors. Researchers divided each subset's genomic DNA evenly across several immunoSEQ plates. Tens of thousands of T cell genomes (around 0.2 ug DNA) went into each sorted-subset replicate. Assay used: immunoSEQ multiplex PCR; TCRdb lists only in-frame clones, some missing. The sample has roughly 590,000 clones, 95% to 96% seen once. CDR1 is SEHNR and CDR2 is FQNEAQ in the germline V gene (reference sequence). V gave up 1 base and J gave up 5 bases; unmatched junction bases: 6. The CDR3 loop spans 16 amino acids.

The receptor comes from a woman in her thirties in good health. Sequenced material: naive CD8+ T cells sorted from blood. This chain links TRBV7-9 with TRBJ2-1, with 9 bases fitting TRBD1. The DNA of the CDR3 is TGTGCCAGCAGCTTAGGAGGGACAGGGACCCACAATGAGCAGTTCTTC. It yields the protein CASSLGGTGTHNEQFF.